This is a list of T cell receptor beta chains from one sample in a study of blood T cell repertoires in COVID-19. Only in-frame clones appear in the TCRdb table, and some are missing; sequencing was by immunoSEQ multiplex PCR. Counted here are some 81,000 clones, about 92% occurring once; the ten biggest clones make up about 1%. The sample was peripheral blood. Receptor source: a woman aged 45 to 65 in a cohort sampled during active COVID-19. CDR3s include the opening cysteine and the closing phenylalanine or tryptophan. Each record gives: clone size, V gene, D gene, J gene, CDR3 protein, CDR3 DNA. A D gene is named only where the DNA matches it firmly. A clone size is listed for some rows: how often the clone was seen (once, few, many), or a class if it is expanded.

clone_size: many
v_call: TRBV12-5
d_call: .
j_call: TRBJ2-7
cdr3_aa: CASGLELGSSYEQYF
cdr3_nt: TGTGCTAGTGGTTTAGAACTAGGGAGCTCCTACGAGCAGTACTTC

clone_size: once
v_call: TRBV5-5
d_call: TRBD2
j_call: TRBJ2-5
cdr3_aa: CASSPRPSGRTDQETQYF
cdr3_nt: TGTGCCAGCAGCCCCCGGCCTAGCGGGAGGACTGACCAAGAGACCCAGTACTTC

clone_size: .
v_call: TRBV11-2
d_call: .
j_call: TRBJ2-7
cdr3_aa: CASGTDSFYEQYF
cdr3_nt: TGTGCCAGCGGCACGGACAGCTTCTACGAGCAGTACTTC

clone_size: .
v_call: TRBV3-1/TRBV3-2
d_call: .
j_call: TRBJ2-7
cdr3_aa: CASSHSATYEQYF
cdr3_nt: TGTGCCAGCAGCCATTCCGCTACCTACGAGCAGTACTTC

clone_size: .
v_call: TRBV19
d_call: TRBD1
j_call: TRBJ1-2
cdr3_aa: CASSSPGQGHYGYTF
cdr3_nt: TGTGCCAGTAGTTCGCCCGGACAGGGACACTATGGCTACACCTTC

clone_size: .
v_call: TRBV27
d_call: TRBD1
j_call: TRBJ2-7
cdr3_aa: CASSLSGTGVQYEQYF
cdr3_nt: TGTGCCAGCAGTTTATCGGGGACAGGGGTCCAGTACGAGCAGTACTTC

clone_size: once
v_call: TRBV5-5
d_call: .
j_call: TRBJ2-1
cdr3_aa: CASSFRPGPSNEQFF
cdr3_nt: TGTGCCAGCAGCTTTAGGCCTGGCCCTAGCAATGAGCAGTTCTTC

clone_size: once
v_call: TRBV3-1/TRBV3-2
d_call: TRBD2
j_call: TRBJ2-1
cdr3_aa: CASSQSGRENEQFF
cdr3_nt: TGTGCCAGCAGCCAGAGCGGGAGAGAGAATGAGCAGTTCTTC

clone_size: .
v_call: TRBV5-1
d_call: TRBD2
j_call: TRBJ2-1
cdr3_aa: CASSLGGSGRVGNEQFF
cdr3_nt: TGCGCCAGCAGCTTGGGCGGTAGCGGGAGAGTTGGCAATGAGCAGTTCTTC

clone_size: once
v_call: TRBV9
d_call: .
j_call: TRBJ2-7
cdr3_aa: CASSVGGGGEQYF
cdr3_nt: TGTGCCAGCAGCGTAGGGGGAGGAGGTGAGCAGTACTTC

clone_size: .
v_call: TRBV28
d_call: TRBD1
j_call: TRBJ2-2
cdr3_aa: CASSLSSWGQGAAGELFF
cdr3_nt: TGTGCCAGCAGTTTATCCTCCTGGGGGCAGGGGGCGGCCGGGGAGCTGTTTTTT

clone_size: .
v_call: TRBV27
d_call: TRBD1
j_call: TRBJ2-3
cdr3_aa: CASSTRTNLGQGTDTQYF
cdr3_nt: TGTGCCAGCAGTACCCGAACCAATCTAGGACAGGGAACAGATACGCAGTATTTT

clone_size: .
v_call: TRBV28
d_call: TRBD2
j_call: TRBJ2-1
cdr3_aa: CASSLTGGSYNEQFF
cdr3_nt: TGTGCCAGCAGTCTGACGGGGGGATCCTACAATGAGCAGTTCTTC

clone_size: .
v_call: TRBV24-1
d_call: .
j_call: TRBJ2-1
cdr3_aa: CATSLPHGENEQFF
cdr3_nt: TGTGCCACCAGTCTCCCCCACGGAGAGAATGAGCAGTTCTTC

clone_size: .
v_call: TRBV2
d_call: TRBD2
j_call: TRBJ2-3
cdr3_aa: CASILPGLAGEGSDTQYF
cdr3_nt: TGTGCCAGCATCCTGCCCGGACTAGCGGGAGAGGGGTCAGATACGCAGTATTTT

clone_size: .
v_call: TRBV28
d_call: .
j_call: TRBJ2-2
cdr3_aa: CASSPPTWRALNGELFF
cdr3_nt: TGTGCCAGCAGCCCGCCTACATGGCGAGCGCTGAATGGGGAGCTGTTTTTT

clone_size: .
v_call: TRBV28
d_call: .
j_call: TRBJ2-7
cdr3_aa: CASTTPTGVSEQYF
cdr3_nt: TGTGCCAGCACTACGCCTACGGGGGTAAGCGAGCAGTACTTC

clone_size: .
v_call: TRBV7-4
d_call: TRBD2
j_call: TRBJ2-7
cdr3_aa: CASSIRTSGRRYEQYF
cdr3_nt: TGTGCCAGCAGCATCCGGACTAGCGGGAGAAGGTACGAGCAGTACTTC

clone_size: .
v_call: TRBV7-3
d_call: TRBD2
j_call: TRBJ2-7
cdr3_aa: CASSLGLAGALYF
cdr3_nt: TGTGCCAGCAGTTTGGGACTAGCGGGAGCCCTCTACTTC

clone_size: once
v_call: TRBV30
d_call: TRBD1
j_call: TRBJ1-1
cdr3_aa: CAWSAGTGLTEAFF
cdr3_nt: TGTGCCTGGAGTGCCGGGACAGGCCTGACTGAAGCTTTCTTT